This T cell receptor (beta chain) was observed in a study of CD8 T cells in Susac syndrome. CDR1 is GTSNPN and CDR2 is SVGIG in the germline V gene (reference sequence). This CDR3 comprises 13 residues. V shed 2 bases and J shed 3 bases, with 10 bases lying between them. RNA amounts of about 0.5 to 1 ug underwent reverse transcription with random hexamers. MiXCR, run by TCRdb on the immunoSEQ multiplex PCR reads, gives a single entry per CDR3 protein. This table holds 150,000 to 200,000 distinct CDR3 sequences, 90% to 95% found once. The chain employs TRBV30 and TRBJ1-1; no firm D call. The sequenced material came from CD4+ T cells from PBMCs. This TCR was recovered from a human donor with multiple sclerosis. The CDR3 protein is CAWSPGFDTEAFF. The CDR3 bases are TGTGCCTGGAGTCCGGGATTTGACACTGAAGCTTTCTTT.